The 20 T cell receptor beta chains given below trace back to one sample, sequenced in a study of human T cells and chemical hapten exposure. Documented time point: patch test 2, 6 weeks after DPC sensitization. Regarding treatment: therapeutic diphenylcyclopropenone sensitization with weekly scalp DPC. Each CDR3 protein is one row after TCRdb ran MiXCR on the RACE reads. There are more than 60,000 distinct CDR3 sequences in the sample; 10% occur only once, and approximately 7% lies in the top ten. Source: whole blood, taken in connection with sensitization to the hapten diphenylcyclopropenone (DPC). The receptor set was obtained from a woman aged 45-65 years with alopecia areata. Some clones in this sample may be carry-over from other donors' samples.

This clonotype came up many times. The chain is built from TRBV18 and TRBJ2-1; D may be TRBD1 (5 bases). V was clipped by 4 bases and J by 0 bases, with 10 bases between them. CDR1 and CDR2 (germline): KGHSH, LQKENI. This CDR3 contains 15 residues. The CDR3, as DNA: TGTGCCAGCTCACTTGACAGAAGCTCCTACAATGAGCAGTTCTTC. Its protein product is CASSLDRSSYNEQFF.

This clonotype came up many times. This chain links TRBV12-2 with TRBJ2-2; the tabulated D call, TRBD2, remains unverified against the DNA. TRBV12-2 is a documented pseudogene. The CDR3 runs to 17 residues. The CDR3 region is CASRLEPRGPVTGELFF. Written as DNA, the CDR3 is TGTGCAAGTCGCTTAGAGCCGAGAGGGCCGGTCACCGGGGAGCTGTTTTTT.

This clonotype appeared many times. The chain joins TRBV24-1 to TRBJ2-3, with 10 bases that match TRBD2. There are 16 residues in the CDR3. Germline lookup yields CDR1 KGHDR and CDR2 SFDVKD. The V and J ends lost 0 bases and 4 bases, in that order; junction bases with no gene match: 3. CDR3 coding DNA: TGTGCCACCAGTGATTTGAAGCTAGCGGGAGCAGATACGCAGTATTTT. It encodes CATSDLKLAGADTQYF.

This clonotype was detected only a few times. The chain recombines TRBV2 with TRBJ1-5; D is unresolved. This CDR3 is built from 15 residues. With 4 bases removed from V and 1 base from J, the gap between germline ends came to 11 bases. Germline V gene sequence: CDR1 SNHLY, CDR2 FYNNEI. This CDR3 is CASSGPWWSNQPQHF. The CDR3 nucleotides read TGTGCCAGCAGTGGTCCCTGGTGGAGCAATCAGCCCCAGCATTTT.

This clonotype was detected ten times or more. The CDR3: CASSRGQGESEQYF. The CDR3 nucleotides read TGTGCCAGCAGTCGGGGACAGGGGGAGTCCGAGCAGTACTTC. The chain is built from TRBV6-5 and TRBJ2-7; 11 bases line up with TRBD1. Looked up from germline, CDR1 is MNHEY and CDR2 is SVGAGI. The trim removed 5 bases at V and 6 bases at J, leaving 6 bases unmatched. This CDR3 spans 14 amino acids.

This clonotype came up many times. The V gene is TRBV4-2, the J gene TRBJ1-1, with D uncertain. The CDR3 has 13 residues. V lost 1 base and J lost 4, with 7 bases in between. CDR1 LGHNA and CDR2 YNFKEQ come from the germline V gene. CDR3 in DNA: TGTGCCAGCAGCCAAGTCGGCGGCACTGAAGCTTTCTTT. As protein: CASSQVGGTEAFF.

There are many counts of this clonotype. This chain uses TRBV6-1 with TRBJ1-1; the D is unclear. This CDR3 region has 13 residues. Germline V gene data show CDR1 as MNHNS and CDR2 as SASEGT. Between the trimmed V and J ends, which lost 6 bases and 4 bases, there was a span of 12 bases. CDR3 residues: CASRNGVVTEAFF. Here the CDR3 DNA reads TGTGCCAGCAGGAACGGTGTTGTCACTGAAGCTTTCTTT.

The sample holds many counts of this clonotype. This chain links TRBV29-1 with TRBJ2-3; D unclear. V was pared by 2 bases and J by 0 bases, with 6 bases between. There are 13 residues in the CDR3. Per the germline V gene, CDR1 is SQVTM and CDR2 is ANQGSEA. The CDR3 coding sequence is TGCAGCGTTGAAAGGTCTAGCACAGATACGCAGTATTTT. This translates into CSVERSSTDTQYF.

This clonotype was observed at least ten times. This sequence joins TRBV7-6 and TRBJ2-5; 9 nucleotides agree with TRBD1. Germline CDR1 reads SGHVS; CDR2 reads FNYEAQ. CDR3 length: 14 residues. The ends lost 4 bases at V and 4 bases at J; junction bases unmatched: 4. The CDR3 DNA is TGTGCCAGCAGCTACCGGGACAGGGTAGAGACCCAGTACTTC. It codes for CASSYRDRVETQYF.

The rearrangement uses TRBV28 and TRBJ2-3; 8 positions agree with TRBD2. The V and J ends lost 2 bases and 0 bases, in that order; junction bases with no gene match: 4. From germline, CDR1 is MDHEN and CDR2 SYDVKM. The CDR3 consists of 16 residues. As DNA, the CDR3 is TGTGCCAGCAGTTTACCCACTAGCGGTAGCACAGATACGCAGTATTTT. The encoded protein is CASSLPTSGSTDTQYF.

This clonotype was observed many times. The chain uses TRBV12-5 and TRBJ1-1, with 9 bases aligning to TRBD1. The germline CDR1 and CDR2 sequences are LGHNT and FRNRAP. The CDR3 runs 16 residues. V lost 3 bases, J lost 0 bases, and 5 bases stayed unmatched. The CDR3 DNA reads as TGTGCTAGTGGTTTTGGACAGGGGACCTTGAACACTGAAGCTTTCTTT. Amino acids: CASGFGQGTLNTEAFF.

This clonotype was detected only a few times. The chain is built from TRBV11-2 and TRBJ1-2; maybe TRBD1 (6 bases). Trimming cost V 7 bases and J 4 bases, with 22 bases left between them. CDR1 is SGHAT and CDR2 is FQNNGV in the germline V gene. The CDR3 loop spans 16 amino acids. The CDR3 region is CASKRTRGQGGYGYTF. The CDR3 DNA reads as TGTGCCAGCAAACGAACGCGGGGGCAGGGAGGCTATGGCTACACCTTC.

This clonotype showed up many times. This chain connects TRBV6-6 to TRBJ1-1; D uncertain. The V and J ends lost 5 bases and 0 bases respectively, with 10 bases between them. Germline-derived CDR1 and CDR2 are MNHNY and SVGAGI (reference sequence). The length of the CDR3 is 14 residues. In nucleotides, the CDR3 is TGTGCCAGCAGTCGAAACGAGTTGAACACTGAAGCTTTCTTT. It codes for CASSRNELNTEAFF.

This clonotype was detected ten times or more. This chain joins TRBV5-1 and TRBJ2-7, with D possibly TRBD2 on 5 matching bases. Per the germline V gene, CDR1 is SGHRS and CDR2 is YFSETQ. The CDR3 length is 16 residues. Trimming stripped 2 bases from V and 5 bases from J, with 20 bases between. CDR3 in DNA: TGCGCCAGCAGCTTTTACCTCGGGGTCCGGCGAAACGAGCAGTACTTC. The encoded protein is CASSFYLGVRRNEQYF.

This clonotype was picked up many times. CDR3 coding DNA: TGCGCCAGCAGCTTGGGCGGGACCACTGATGGCTACACCTTC. Residues: CASSLGGTTDGYTF. This chain connects TRBV5-1 to TRBJ1-2; perhaps TRBD1 as D (5 bases). The CDR3 covers 14 residues. Germline-derived CDR1 and CDR2 are SGHRS and YFSETQ. The V gene lost 0 bases and the J gene lost 6 bases, with 12 bases spanning the gap.

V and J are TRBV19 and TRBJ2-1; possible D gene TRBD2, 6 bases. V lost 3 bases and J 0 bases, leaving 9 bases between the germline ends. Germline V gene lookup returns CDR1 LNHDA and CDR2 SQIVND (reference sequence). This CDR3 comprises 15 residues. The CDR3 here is CASSMRRGSYNEQFF. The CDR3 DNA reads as TGTGCCAGTAGTATGAGGCGGGGCTCCTACAATGAGCAGTTCTTC.

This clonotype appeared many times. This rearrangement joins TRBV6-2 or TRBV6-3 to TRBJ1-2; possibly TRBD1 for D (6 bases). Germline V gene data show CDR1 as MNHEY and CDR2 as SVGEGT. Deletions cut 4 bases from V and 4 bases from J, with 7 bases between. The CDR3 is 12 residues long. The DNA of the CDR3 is TGTGCCAGCAGTTGGGACATCTATGGCTACACCTTC. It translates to CASSWDIYGYTF.

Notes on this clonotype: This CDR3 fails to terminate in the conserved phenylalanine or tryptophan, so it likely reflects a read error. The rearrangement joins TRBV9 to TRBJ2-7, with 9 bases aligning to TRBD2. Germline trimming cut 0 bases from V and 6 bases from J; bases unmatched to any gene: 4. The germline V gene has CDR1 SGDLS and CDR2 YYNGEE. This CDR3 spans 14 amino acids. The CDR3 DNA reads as TGTGCCAGCAGCGTAGGCGGGAGGGCCCCCGAGCAGTACTAC. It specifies CASSVGGRAPEQYY.

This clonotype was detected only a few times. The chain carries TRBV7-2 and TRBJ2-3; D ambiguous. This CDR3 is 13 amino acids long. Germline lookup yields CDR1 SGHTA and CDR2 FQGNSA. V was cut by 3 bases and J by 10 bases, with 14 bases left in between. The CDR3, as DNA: TGTGCCAGCAGCTTCCGCGAGAGCCGGGCGCAGTATTTT. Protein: CASSFRESRAQYF.

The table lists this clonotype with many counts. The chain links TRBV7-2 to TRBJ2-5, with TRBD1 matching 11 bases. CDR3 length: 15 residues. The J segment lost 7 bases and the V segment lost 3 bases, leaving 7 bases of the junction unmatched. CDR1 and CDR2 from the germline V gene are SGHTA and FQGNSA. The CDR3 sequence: CASSLGQGVWGTQYF. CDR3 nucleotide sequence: TGTGCCAGCAGCTTGGGACAGGGGGTCTGGGGGACCCAGTACTTC.